This T cell receptor beta chain was identified in a study of blood T cell repertoires in COVID-19. Per the original data handling: Amplification with reference gene primers provided the estimates of nucleated cell counts. The table came from immunoSEQ multiplex PCR; TCRdb's copy has only in-frame clones and leaves some out. V and J calls and clone size are those listed in that table; D and trimming were worked out from the DNA. The sample records 240,000 or so clones, more than 75% being singletons. CDR3 length equals 19 residues. Trimming cost V 3 bases and J 1 base; bases outside gene matches: 16. The germline CDR1 and CDR2 sequences are DFQATT and SNEGSKA (reference sequence).

Sequencing used peripheral blood. The TCR sequence derives from a woman aged 55 to 70 with active or convalescent COVID-19. The genes are TRBV20-1 and TRBJ2-1; 9 bases are a match to TRBD2. The CDR3 sequence is CSASRDLLRAGGSYNEQFF. In nucleotides, the CDR3 is TGCAGTGCTAGTCGGGACCTATTACGAGCGGGGGGTTCCTACAATGAGCAGTTCTTC.